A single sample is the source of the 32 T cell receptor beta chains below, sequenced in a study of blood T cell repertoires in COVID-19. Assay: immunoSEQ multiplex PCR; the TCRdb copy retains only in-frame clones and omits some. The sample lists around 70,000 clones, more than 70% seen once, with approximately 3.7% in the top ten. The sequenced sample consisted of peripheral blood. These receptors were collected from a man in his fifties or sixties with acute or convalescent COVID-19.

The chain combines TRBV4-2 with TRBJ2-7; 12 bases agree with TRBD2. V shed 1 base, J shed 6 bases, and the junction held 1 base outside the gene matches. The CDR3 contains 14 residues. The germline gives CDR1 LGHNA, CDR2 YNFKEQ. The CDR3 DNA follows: TGTGCCAGCAGCCAAGGGACTAGCGGGGCCGAGCAGTACTTC. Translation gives CASSQGTSGAEQYF.

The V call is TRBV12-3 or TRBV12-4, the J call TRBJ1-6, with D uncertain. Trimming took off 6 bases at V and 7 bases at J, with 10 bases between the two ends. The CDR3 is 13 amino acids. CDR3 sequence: CASSLGNNSPLHF. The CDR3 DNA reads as TGTGCCAGCAGCCTCGGGAACAATTCACCCCTCCACTTT.

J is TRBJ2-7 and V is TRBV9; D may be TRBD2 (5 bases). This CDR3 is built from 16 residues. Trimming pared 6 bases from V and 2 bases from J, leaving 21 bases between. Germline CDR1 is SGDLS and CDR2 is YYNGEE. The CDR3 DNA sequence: TGTGCCAGCACTAAAGTCTGGGGAGACTATACCTACGAGCAGTACTTC. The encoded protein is CASTKVWGDYTYEQYF.

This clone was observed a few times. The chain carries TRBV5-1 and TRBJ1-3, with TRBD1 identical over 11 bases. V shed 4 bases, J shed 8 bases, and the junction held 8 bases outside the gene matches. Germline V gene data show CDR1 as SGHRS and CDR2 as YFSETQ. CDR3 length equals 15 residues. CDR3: CASSPGQGASDTIYF. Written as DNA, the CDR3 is TGCGCCAGCAGCCCCGGACAGGGGGCTTCGGACACCATATATTTT.

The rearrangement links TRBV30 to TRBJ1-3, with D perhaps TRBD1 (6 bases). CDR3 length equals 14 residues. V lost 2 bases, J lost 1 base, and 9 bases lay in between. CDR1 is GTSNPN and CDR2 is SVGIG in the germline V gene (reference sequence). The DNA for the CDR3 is TGTGCCTGGAGTCGGGACAATTCTGGAAACACCATATATTTT. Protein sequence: CAWSRDNSGNTIYF.

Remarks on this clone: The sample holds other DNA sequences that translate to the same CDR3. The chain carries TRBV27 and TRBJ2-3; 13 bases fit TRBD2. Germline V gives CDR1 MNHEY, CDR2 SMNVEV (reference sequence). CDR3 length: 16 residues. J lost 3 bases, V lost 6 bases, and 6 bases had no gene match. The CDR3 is CASRRGTSGITDTQYF. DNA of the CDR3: TGTGCCAGCAGGAGGGGGACTAGCGGGATTACAGATACGCAGTATTTT.

The CDR3 reads CASSSQGNEKLFF. CDR3 in DNA: TGCGCCAGCAGCTCGCAGGGTAATGAAAAACTGTTTTTT. The chain combines TRBV5-1 with TRBJ1-4, with TRBD1 as a possible D gene (5 bases). Germline V gives CDR1 SGHRS, CDR2 YFSETQ. The germline V and J ends were trimmed by 3 bases and 4 bases, with 7 bases remaining between them. The CDR3 has 13 residues.

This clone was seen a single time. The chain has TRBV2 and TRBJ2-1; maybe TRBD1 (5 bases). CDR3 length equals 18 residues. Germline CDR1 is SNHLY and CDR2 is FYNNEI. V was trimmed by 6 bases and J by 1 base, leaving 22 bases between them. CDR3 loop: CASRVPGHWGGSYNEQFF. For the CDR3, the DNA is TGTGCCAGCAGAGTCCCTGGACACTGGGGCGGATCCTACAATGAGCAGTTCTTC.

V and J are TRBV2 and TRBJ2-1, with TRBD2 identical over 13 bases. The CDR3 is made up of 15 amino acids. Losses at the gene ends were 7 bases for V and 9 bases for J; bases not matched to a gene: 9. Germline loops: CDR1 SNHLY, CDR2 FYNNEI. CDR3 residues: CASIEGTSGTGEQFF. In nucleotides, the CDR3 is TGTGCCAGCATCGAGGGGACTAGCGGGACAGGTGAGCAGTTCTTC.

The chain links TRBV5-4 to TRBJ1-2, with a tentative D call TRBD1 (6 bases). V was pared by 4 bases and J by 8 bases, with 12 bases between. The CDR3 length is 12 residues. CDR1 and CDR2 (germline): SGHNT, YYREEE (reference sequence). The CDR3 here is CASSVTGAGYTF. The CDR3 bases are TGTGCCAGCAGCGTGACAGGCGCGGGCTACACCTTC.

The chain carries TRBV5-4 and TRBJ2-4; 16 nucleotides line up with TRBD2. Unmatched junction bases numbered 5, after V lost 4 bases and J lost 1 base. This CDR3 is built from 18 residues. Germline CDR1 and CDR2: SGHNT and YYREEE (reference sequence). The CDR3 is CASSQPGLAGGAKNIQYF. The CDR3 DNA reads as TGTGCCAGCAGCCAACCGGGACTAGCGGGAGGGGCCAAAAACATTCAGTACTTC.

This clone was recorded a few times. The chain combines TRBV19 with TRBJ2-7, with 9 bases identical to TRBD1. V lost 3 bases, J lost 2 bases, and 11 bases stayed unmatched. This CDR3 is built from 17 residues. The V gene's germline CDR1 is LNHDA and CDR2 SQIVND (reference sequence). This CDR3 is CASSMGVGQGPTYEQYF. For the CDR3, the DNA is TGTGCCAGTAGTATGGGGGTAGGACAGGGGCCTACCTACGAGCAGTACTTC. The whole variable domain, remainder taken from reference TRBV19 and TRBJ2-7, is DGGITQSPKYLFRKEGQNVTLSCEQNLNHDAMYWYRQDPGQGLRLIYYSQIVNDFQKGDIAEGYSVSREKKESFPLTVTSAQKNPTAFYLCASSMGVGQGPTYEQYFGPGTRLTVT.

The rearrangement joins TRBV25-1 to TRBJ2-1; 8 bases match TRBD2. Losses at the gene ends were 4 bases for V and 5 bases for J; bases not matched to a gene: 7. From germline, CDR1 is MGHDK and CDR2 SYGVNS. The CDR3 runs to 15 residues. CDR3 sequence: CASSVLSGNDNEQFF. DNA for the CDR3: TGTGCCAGCAGTGTCCTTAGCGGGAACGACAATGAGCAGTTCTTC.

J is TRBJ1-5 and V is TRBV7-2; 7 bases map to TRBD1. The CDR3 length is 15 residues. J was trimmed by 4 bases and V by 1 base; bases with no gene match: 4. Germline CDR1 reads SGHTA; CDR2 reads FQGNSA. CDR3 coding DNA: TGTGCCAGCAGCTTAGTGGGACAGACTAATCAGCCCCAGCATTTT. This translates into CASSLVGQTNQPQHF. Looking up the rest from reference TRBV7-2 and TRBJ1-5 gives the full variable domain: GAGVSQSPSNKVTEKGKDVELRCDPISGHTALYWYRQSLGQGLEFLIYFQGNSAPDKSGLPSDRFSAERTGGSVSTLTIQRTQQEDSAVYLCASSLVGQTNQPQHFGDGTRLSIL.

The CDR3 region is CASSVSIQETQYF. In DNA form, the CDR3 reads TGTGCCAGCAGCGTGTCTATCCAAGAGACCCAGTACTTC. The chain combines TRBV9 with TRBJ2-5, with D unclear. CDR3 length: 13 amino acids. Germline CDR1 SGDLS, CDR2 YYNGEE. V gave up 2 bases and J gave up 1 base, with 6 bases separating them.

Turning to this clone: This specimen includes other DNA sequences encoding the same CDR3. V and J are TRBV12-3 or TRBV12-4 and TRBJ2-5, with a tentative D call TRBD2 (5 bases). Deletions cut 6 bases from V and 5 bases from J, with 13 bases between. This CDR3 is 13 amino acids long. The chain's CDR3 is CASSPAGGETQYF. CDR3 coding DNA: TGTGCCAGCAGCCCTGCAGGCGGGGAGACCCAGTACTTC.

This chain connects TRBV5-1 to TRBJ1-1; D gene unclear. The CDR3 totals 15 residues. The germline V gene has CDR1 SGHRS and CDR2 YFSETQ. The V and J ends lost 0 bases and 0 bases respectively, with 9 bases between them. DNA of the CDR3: TGCGCCAGCAGCTTGGCCATCACTATGAACACTGAAGCTTTCTTT. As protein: CASSLAITMNTEAFF.

In nucleotides, the CDR3 is TGTGCCAGCAGCTCGCAGGGGCTGAACACTGAAGCTTTCTTT. As protein: CASSSQGLNTEAFF. The chain has TRBV13 and TRBJ1-1, with D possibly being TRBD1 (6 bases). V was cut by 4 bases and J by 0 bases, with 9 bases left in between. The CDR3 contains 14 residues. From germline, CDR1 is PRHDT and CDR2 FYEKMQ (reference sequence).

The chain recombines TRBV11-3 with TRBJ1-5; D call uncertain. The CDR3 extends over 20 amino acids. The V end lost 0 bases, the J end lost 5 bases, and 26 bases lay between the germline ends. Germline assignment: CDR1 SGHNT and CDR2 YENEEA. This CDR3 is CASSLDKGTGAGLKHQPQHF. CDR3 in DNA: TGTGCCAGCAGCTTAGACAAAGGAACGGGTGCGGGGTTGAAGCATCAGCCCCAGCATTTT.

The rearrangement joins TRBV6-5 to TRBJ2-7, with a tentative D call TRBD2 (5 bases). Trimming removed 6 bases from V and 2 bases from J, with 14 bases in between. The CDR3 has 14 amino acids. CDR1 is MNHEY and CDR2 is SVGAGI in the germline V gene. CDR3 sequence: CASSLGLKTYEQYF. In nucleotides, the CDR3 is TGTGCCAGCAGCCTTGGACTCAAGACCTACGAGCAGTACTTC.

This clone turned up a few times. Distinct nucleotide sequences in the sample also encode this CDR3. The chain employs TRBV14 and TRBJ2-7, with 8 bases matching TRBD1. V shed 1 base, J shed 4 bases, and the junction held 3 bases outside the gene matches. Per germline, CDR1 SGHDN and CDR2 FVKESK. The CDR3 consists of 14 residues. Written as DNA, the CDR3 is TGTGCCAGCAGCCAAGGACAGGGGCCTTACGAGCAGTACTTC. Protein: CASSQGQGPYEQYF.

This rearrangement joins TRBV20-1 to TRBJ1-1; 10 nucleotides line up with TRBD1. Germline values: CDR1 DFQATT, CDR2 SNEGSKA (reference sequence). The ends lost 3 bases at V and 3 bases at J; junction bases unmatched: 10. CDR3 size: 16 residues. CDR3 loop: CSASGPGQGTDTEAFF. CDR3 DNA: TGCAGTGCTAGTGGGCCGGGACAGGGGACGGACACTGAAGCTTTCTTT.

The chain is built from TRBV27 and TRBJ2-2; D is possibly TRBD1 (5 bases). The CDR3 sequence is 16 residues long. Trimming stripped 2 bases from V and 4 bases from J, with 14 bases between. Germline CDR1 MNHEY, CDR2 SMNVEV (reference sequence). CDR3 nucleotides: TGTGCCAGCAGTTTAGTCCGAGACAGAATCACCGGGGAGCTGTTTTTT. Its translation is CASSLVRDRITGELFF.

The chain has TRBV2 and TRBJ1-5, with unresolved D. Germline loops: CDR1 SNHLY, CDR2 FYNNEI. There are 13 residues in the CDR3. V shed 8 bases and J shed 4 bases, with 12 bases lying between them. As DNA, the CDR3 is TGTGCCAGCCAGGATGGGAGAAATCAGCCCCAGCATTTT. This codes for CASQDGRNQPQHF.

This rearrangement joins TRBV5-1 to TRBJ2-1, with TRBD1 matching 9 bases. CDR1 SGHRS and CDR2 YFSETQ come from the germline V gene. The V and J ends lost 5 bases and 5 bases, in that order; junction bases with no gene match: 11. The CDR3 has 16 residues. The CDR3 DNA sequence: TGCGCCAGCAGACTATTACAGGGGGCGTCCGACAATGAGCAGTTCTTC. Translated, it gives CASRLLQGASDNEQFF. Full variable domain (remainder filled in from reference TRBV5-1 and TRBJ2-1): KAGVTQTPRYLIKTRGQQVTLSCSPISGHRSVSWYQQTPGQGLQFLFEYFSETQRNKGNFPGRFSGRQFSNSRSEMNVSTLELGDSALYLCASRLLQGASDNEQFFGPGTRLTVL.

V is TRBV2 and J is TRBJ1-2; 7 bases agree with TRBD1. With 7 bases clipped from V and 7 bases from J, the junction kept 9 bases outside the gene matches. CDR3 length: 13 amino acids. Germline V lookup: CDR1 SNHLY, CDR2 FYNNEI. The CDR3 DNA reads TGTGCCAGCAACATACAGGGGACATCTGGCTACACCTTC. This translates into CASNIQGTSGYTF.

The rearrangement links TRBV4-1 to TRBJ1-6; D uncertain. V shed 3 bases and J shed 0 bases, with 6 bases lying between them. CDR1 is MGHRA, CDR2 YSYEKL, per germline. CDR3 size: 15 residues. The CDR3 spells CASSHHSSYNSPLHF. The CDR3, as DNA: TGCGCCAGCAGCCACCACAGCTCCTATAATTCACCCCTCCACTTT.

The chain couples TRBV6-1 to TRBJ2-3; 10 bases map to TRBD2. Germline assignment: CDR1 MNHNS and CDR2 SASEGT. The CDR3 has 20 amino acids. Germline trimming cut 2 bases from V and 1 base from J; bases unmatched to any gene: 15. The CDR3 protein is CASSEIGQRGGRIGTDTQYF. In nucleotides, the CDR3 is TGTGCCAGCAGTGAAATTGGCCAGCGGGGGGGCCGTATTGGCACAGATACGCAGTATTTT.

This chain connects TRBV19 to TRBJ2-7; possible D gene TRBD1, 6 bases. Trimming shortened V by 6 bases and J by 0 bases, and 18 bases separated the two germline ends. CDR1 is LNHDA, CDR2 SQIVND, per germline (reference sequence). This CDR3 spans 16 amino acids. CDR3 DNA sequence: TGTGCCAGTAGCTCCGGACGGCAGGGGAGCTCCTACGAGCAGTACTTC. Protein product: CASSSGRQGSSYEQYF. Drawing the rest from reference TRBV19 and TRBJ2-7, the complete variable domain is DGGITQSPKYLFRKEGQNVTLSCEQNLNHDAMYWYRQDPGQGLRLIYYSQIVNDFQKGDIAEGYSVSREKKESFPLTVTSAQKNPTAFYLCASSSGRQGSSYEQYFGPGTRLTVT.

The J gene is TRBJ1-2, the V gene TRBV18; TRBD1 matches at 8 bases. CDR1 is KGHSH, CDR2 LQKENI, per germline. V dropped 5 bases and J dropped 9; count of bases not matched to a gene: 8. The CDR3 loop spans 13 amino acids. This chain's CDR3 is CASSLDREYRYTF. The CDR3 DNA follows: TGTGCCAGCTCATTGGACAGGGAATATCGCTACACCTTC.

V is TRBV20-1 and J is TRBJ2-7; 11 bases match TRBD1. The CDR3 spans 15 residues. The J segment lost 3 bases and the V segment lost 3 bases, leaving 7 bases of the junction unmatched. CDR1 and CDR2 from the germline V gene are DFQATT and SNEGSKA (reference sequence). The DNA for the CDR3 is TGCAGTGCTAGTCCCGGGACAGGGGGAGACTACGAGCAGTACTTC. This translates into CSASPGTGGDYEQYF.

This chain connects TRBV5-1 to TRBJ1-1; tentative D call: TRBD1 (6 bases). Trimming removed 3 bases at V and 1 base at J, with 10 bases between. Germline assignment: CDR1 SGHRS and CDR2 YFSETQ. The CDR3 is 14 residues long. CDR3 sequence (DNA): TGCGCCAGCAGCTCCGGGACAAAGAACACTGAAGCTTTCTTT. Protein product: CASSSGTKNTEAFF.